The 28 T cell receptor beta chains reported below all come from one sample, sequenced in a study of T cell changes during pregnancy in multiple sclerosis. Data came from immunoSEQ multiplex PCR; TCRdb stores just in-frame clones and leaves some out. The table lists roughly 70,000 clones, just over 90% of them singletons. The sequencing used peripheral blood, collected in the third trimester of pregnancy. The receptors originated from a female donor with multiple sclerosis, enrolled in a pregnancy study.

The chain recombines TRBV6-5 with TRBJ2-3; 11 bases line up with TRBD1. Looked up from germline, CDR1 is MNHEY and CDR2 is SVGAGI. CDR3 length: 13 amino acids. Trimming at V came to 10 bases and at J to 4 bases, leaving 4 bases not matched to a gene. The CDR3 DNA reads TGTGCCACCGGACAGGGGGCGTCAGATACGCAGTATTTT. Residues: CATGQGASDTQYF.

The genes are TRBV9 and TRBJ2-7; TRBD2 matches at 14 bases. V shed 4 bases, J shed 3 bases, and the junction held 3 bases outside the gene matches. Germline V CDR1 and CDR2: SGDLS, YYNGEE. The CDR3 is made up of 15 amino acids. The CDR3, as DNA: TGTGCCAGCAGCCCCGGGACTAGCGGGAGCTACGAGCAGTACTTC. Translating gives CASSPGTSGSYEQYF.

The V gene is TRBV5-1, the J gene TRBJ2-1; 11 nucleotides match TRBD2. V lost 5 bases to trimming and J lost 5 bases; unmatched junction nucleotides: 3. Germline V gene sequence: CDR1 SGHRS, CDR2 YFSETQ. The CDR3 covers 14 residues. DNA for the CDR3: TGCGCCAGCAGGGCGGGACTAGCGGACAATGAGCAGTTCTTC. Amino acid sequence: CASRAGLADNEQFF.

V is TRBV7-2 and J is TRBJ2-7; D not resolved. From germline, CDR1 is SGHTA and CDR2 FQGNSA. V lost 2 bases and J lost 4, with 3 bases in between. This CDR3 spans 11 amino acids. The CDR3 coding sequence is TGTGCCAGCAGCTTACGTTACGAGCAGTACTTC. Translating it yields CASSLRYEQYF.

The chain recombines TRBV11-2 with TRBJ2-7, with D unclear. Trimming shortened V by 1 base and J by 3 bases, and 13 bases separated the two germline ends. Germline values: CDR1 SGHAT, CDR2 FQNNGV. The CDR3 loop spans 15 amino acids. The CDR3: CASSLGVADHYEQYF. CDR3 DNA sequence: TGTGCCAGCAGCTTAGGGGTGGCGGATCACTACGAGCAGTACTTC.

This clone was seen a single time. The V and J genes are TRBV6-1 and TRBJ2-3; D may be TRBD2 (6 bases). Germline loops: CDR1 MNHNS, CDR2 SASEGT. CDR3 size: 16 residues. The V and J ends lost 3 bases and 2 bases respectively, with 15 bases between them. The CDR3 DNA follows: TGTGCCAGCAGTGAGGCGTGGCGGGGCTACACAGATACGCAGTATTTT. Its protein product is CASSEAWRGYTDTQYF.

This sequence joins TRBV9 and TRBJ2-3, with TRBD2 matching over 13 bases. Germline lookup yields CDR1 SGDLS and CDR2 YYNGEE. Trimming cost V 0 bases and J 0 bases; bases outside gene matches: 1. The CDR3 extends over 17 amino acids. CDR3 loop: CASSVGLAGGSTDTQYF. CDR3 nucleotides: TGTGCCAGCAGCGTAGGACTAGCGGGGGGTAGCACAGATACGCAGTATTTT.

V usage is TRBV9 and J usage is TRBJ2-4; the D gene is possibly TRBD1 (5 bases). The CDR3 runs to 15 residues. Germline CDR1 is SGDLS and CDR2 is YYNGEE. V shed 4 bases and J shed 0 bases, with 11 bases lying between them. CDR3 in DNA: TGTGCCAGCAGCCCCCTAGGGGTAGCCAAAAACATTCAGTACTTC. It specifies CASSPLGVAKNIQYF.

The J gene is TRBJ2-4, the V gene TRBV18; 9 positions match TRBD1. This CDR3 region has 16 residues. The junction had 12 bases not matched to a gene; V was cut back by 4 bases and J by 8 bases. Germline CDR1 KGHSH, CDR2 LQKENI. The CDR3 reads CASSLSPGTGRDIQYF. In nucleotides, the CDR3 is TGTGCCAGCTCACTTTCTCCCGGGACAGGGCGGGACATTCAGTACTTC.

The V and J genes are TRBV10-3 and TRBJ2-1; D perhaps matches TRBD2 (5 bases). This CDR3 has 16 residues. Germline CDR1 is ENHRY and CDR2 is SYGVKD. The V end was cut by 4 bases, the J end by 6 bases, with 19 bases between. In DNA, the CDR3 is TGTGCCATCAGTGTTCAGGAGGTAGTGTTTGGCAATGAGCAGTTCTTC. It yields the protein CAISVQEVVFGNEQFF.

The V gene is TRBV5-1, the J gene TRBJ2-7; D gene ambiguous. The CDR3 consists of 14 residues. Germline CDR1 reads SGHRS; CDR2 reads YFSETQ. The V gene lost 4 bases and the J gene lost 1 base, with 12 bases spanning the gap. CDR3 DNA: TGCGCCAGCAGCCTAGAAATAACATCCTACGAGCAGTACTTC. Residues: CASSLEITSYEQYF.

The chain joins TRBV7-2 to TRBJ2-5; D not certain. Looked up from germline, CDR1 is SGHTA and CDR2 is FQGNSA. V was shortened by 0 bases and J by 1 base, with 9 bases between the two germline ends. The length of the CDR3 is 15 residues. The CDR3 is CASSLARLAQETQYF. In nucleotides, the CDR3 is TGTGCCAGCAGCTTAGCCCGACTGGCCCAAGAGACCCAGTACTTC.

The genes are TRBV5-6 and TRBJ2-5; possibly TRBD2 for D (5 bases). The CDR3 consists of 14 residues. Per germline, CDR1 SGHDT and CDR2 YYEEEE. The V end was cut by 2 bases, the J end by 5 bases, with 13 bases between. The CDR3 spells CASSFQLSGETQYF. CDR3 DNA sequence: TGTGCCAGCAGCTTTCAACTCTCGGGGGAGACCCAGTACTTC.

The genes are TRBV14 and TRBJ2-5, with no clear D. Trimming cost V 4 bases and J 7 bases, with 7 bases left between them. Germline CDR1 is SGHDN and CDR2 is FVKESK. The CDR3 covers 11 residues. The CDR3 spells CASSPPWTQYF. The DNA of the CDR3 is TGTGCCAGCAGCCCCCCGTGGACCCAGTACTTC. The complete variable domain, with remaining parts taken from reference TRBV14 and TRBJ2-5, reads EAGVTQFPSHSVIEKGQTVTLRCDPISGHDNLYWYRRVMGKEIKFLLHFVKESKQDESGMPNNRFLAERTGGTYSTLKVQPAELEDSGVYFCASSPPWTQYFGPGTRLLVL.

The CDR3 nucleotides read TGTGCCAGCAGTTCCGACTGGAGCTCCTACGAGCAGTACTTC. Its translation is CASSSDWSSYEQYF. The J gene is TRBJ2-7, the V gene TRBV6-6, with D hard to call. This CDR3 is built from 14 residues. Trimming stripped 4 bases from V and 0 bases from J, with 10 bases between. Germline CDR1 reads MNHNY; CDR2 reads SVGAGI (reference sequence).

The J gene is TRBJ2-5, the V gene TRBV23-1; the D gene is possibly TRBD1 (7 bases). TRBV23-1 counts as an open reading frame of uncertain function. The length of the CDR3 is 12 residues. V shed 9 bases and J shed 2 bases, with 10 bases lying between them. The CDR3: CAREGQQETQYF. The CDR3 DNA follows: TGCGCCAGGGAGGGACAGCAAGAGACCCAGTACTTC.

J is TRBJ1-5 and V is TRBV1; TRBD1 is the table's D call, not checked against the DNA. TRBV1 is shown as a pseudogene. The CDR3 covers 18 residues. Here the CDR3 reads CTSSQNKQGSDSNQPQHF. CDR3 DNA: TGCACCAGCAGCCAAAACAAACAGGGATCCGATAGCAATCAGCCCCAGCATTTT.

CDR3 sequence reads: CAWSITNYGYTF. The DNA for the CDR3 is TGTGCCTGGAGTATAACAAACTATGGCTACACCTTC. This chain uses TRBV30 with TRBJ1-2; D gene unclear. Per the germline V gene, CDR1 is GTSNPN and CDR2 is SVGIG (reference sequence). Trimming took 2 bases from V and 2 from J, leaving 6 bases between them. The CDR3 has 12 residues.

The count of this clone is one. V gene TRBV5-1 combines with J gene TRBJ2-2; D gene unclear. The CDR3 is 15 amino acids. CDR1 is SGHRS, CDR2 YFSETQ, per germline. Trimming pared 0 bases from V and 3 bases from J, leaving 9 bases between. CDR3 loop: CASSLGSGYTGELFF. The CDR3 DNA sequence: TGCGCCAGCAGCTTGGGATCCGGGTACACCGGGGAGCTGTTTTTT.

V gene TRBV6-6 combines with J gene TRBJ1-2; D perhaps matches TRBD1 (5 bases). The CDR3 is 14 amino acids. V dropped 4 bases and J dropped 8 bases, with 17 bases sitting between them. CDR1 is MNHNY, CDR2 SVGAGI, per germline (reference sequence). The CDR3 bases are TGTGCCAGCAGTTTATCAGGGCCCGAAGGGGGCTACACCTTC. This codes for CASSLSGPEGGYTF.

The V call is TRBV4-1, the J call TRBJ1-3; D uncertain. Between the trimmed V and J ends, which lost 0 bases and 0 bases, there was a span of 6 bases. The CDR3 is 15 residues long. Per germline, CDR1 MGHRA and CDR2 YSYEKL. CDR3 amino acids: CASSQDFFSGNTIYF. The CDR3 nucleotides read TGCGCCAGCAGCCAAGACTTTTTCTCTGGAAACACCATATATTTT.

The chain recombines TRBV6-6 with TRBJ2-7; 11 positions agree with TRBD1. Germline trimming cut 2 bases from V and 7 bases from J; bases unmatched to any gene: 7. Germline-derived CDR1 and CDR2 are MNHNY and SVGAGI (reference sequence). This CDR3 is 15 amino acids long. CDR3 amino acids: CASSYGGQGAREQYF. CDR3 nucleotides: TGTGCCAGCAGTTACGGTGGACAGGGGGCTCGGGAGCAGTACTTC.

The rearrangement links TRBV19 to TRBJ2-6; D call uncertain. This CDR3 region has 17 residues. From germline, CDR1 is LNHDA and CDR2 SQIVND (reference sequence). The V end was cut by 6 bases, the J end by 0 bases, with 15 bases between. CDR3: CASSPPKSSSGANVLTF. CDR3 DNA: TGTGCCAGTAGCCCCCCCAAGTCTAGCTCTGGGGCCAACGTCCTGACTTTC.

This chain links TRBV10-3 with TRBJ2-7; TRBD2 matches at 8 bases. Germline V gene lookup returns CDR1 ENHRY and CDR2 SYGVKD. This CDR3 has 15 amino acids. With 2 bases clipped from V and 0 bases from J, the junction kept 3 bases outside the gene matches. The CDR3 DNA reads TGTGCCATCAGTGAGGGGCTAGCGGGCTCCTACGAGCAGTACTTC. It specifies CAISEGLAGSYEQYF.

The chain uses TRBV2 and TRBJ1-3; D is perhaps TRBD1 (5 bases). The CDR3 is 16 amino acids. Germline V lookup: CDR1 SNHLY, CDR2 FYNNEI. Trimming stripped 3 bases from V and 0 bases from J, with 12 bases between. The CDR3 sequence: CASSDGRDFSGNTIYF. The CDR3 DNA is TGTGCCAGCAGTGACGGCAGGGACTTCTCTGGAAACACCATATATTTT.

The chain recombines TRBV2 with TRBJ1-1; TRBD1 matches 7 bases. The length of the CDR3 is 15 residues. With V trimmed by 1 base and J by 1 base, 3 bases remained unmatched. CDR1 and CDR2 from the germline V gene are SNHLY and FYNNEI. The CDR3 DNA sequence: TGTGCCAGCAGTGAAGGGACAGGAGAGAACACTGAAGCTTTCTTT. Encoded protein: CASSEGTGENTEAFF.

This chain's CDR3 is CAWSIRRVPGANVLTF. The CDR3 DNA reads TGTGCCTGGAGTATTCGCAGGGTACCCGGGGCCAACGTCCTGACTTTC. V is TRBV30 and J is TRBJ2-6, with D perhaps TRBD1 (5 bases). Germline V gene sequence: CDR1 GTSNPN, CDR2 SVGIG (reference sequence). This CDR3 spans 16 amino acids. V gave up 2 bases and J gave up 4 bases, with 15 bases separating them.

The gene calls are TRBV6-6 and TRBJ2-7; no definite D call. The CDR3 runs to 13 residues. Trimming pared 3 bases from V and 0 bases from J, leaving 6 bases between. In germline, CDR1 is MNHNY, CDR2 SVGAGI (reference sequence). The CDR3 sequence is CASSYRHSYEQYF. The DNA of the CDR3 is TGTGCCAGCAGTTATCGACACTCCTACGAGCAGTACTTC.